This passage covers 24 T cell receptor beta chains from one sample sequenced in a study of lymphopenia after photon versus proton radiotherapy. Produced via immunoSEQ multiplex PCR; TCRdb's table is partial and in-frame only. The table includes around 26,000 clones, around 85% detected once. The material sequenced was peripheral blood, taken from a patient treated with photon-based radiotherapy. The receptors were sampled from a man between 45 and 60 years old with gastric cancer.

The V call is TRBV6-1, the J call TRBJ1-5; D uncertain. Germline lookup yields CDR1 MNHNS and CDR2 SASEGT. V was pared by 10 bases and J by 4 bases, with 14 bases between. This CDR3 contains 13 residues. CDR3 nucleotide sequence: TGTGCCACCGCTATGGAAGAAAATCAGCCCCAGCATTTT. Translated: CATAMEENQPQHF.

Details on this clone: The sample carries other DNA sequences with the same CDR3. V usage is TRBV6-5 and J usage is TRBJ1-2, with 9 bases lining up with TRBD1. V was pared by 5 bases and J by 0 bases, with 1 base of the junction left unmatched. CDR1 and CDR2 (germline): MNHEY, SVGAGI. CDR3 length: 14 residues. CDR3 sequence: CASSRQGANYGYTF. CDR3 DNA sequence: TGTGCCAGCAGTAGACAGGGGGCTAACTATGGCTACACCTTC.

The gene calls are TRBV9 and TRBJ2-1; TRBD1 matches 9 bases. This CDR3 has 18 amino acids. Germline-derived CDR1 and CDR2 are SGDLS and YYNGEE. V lost 0 bases and J lost 7; bases outside the gene matches: 14. The DNA for the CDR3 is TGTGCCAGCAGCGTAGAACCGACCGGGACAGGGAAACGAAATGAGCAGTTCTTC. It yields the protein CASSVEPTGTGKRNEQFF. Full variable domain (rest looked up from reference TRBV9 and TRBJ2-1): DSGVTQTPKHLITATGQRVTLRCSPRSGDLSVYWYQQSLDQGLQFLIQYYNGEERAKGNILERFSAQQFPDLHSELNLSSLELGDSALYFCASSVEPTGTGKRNEQFFGPGTRLTVL.

This clone was detected once. The chain is built from TRBV15 and TRBJ1-5; D gene unclear. The CDR3 contains 13 residues. Germline CDR1 and CDR2: LNHNV and YYDKDF (reference sequence). Trimming cost V 2 bases and J 3 bases, with 5 bases left between them. CDR3 DNA sequence: TGTGCCACCAGCAGACAGGTCAATCAGCCCCAGCATTTT. Amino acids: CATSRQVNQPQHF.

In regard to this clone: Sequence at one end of the junction differs from germline and may be a read error. The V call is TRBV6-5, the J call TRBJ1-6; D not resolved. Germline V gene lookup returns CDR1 MNHEY and CDR2 SVGAGI. The CDR3 contains 12 residues. In DNA, the CDR3 is TGTGCCAGCAGTTCCTCTAATTCACCCCTCCACTTT. It codes for CASSSSNSPLHF.

The chain couples TRBV18 to TRBJ1-1; tentative D call: TRBD1 (6 bases). V lost 2 bases, J lost 11 bases, and 21 bases lay in between. Germline CDR1 KGHSH, CDR2 LQKENI. The CDR3 is made up of 15 amino acids. CDR3 sequence (DNA): TGTGCCAGCTCACCAACACTCGATTCGGGACAATCGGCTTTCTTT. Amino acids: CASSPTLDSGQSAFF.

This sequence joins TRBV19 and TRBJ1-3; no clear D gene. CDR1 and CDR2 (germline): LNHDA, SQIVND (reference sequence). This CDR3 has 14 amino acids. V shed 6 bases and J shed 8 bases, with 17 bases lying between them. Here the CDR3 DNA reads TGTGCCAGTAGCCGGAGCGGAGGGCTCGACACCATATATTTT. This translates into CASSRSGGLDTIYF.

The chain combines TRBV2 with TRBJ2-7; 7 bases are a match to TRBD1. Trimming removed 3 bases from V and 2 bases from J; junction bases left unmatched: 7. CDR3 size: 15 residues. CDR1 SNHLY and CDR2 FYNNEI come from the germline V gene. CDR3 in DNA: TGTGCCAGCAGTGAGGGGAGCACAGGGGCCTACGAGCAGTACTTC. This gives the protein CASSEGSTGAYEQYF.

V usage is TRBV11-2 and J usage is TRBJ2-7; a possible D gene is TRBD2 (5 bases). Germline CDR1 is SGHAT and CDR2 is FQNNGV. The CDR3 loop spans 15 amino acids. V lost 4 bases to trimming and J lost 0 bases, with 13 bases between them. DNA of the CDR3: TGTGCCAGCAGCTCTAGCTCCGGTAGCTCCTACGAGCAGTACGTC. Translating it yields CASSSSSGSSYEQYV.

CDR3 region: CTTNSAYGYTF. The CDR3 DNA follows: TGCACAACAAACAGTGCGTATGGCTACACCTTC. The chain joins TRBV29-1 to TRBJ1-2, with D unclear. The CDR3 has 11 residues. The germline V gene encodes CDR1 SQVTM and CDR2 ANQGSEA. Looking up the rest from reference TRBV29-1 and TRBJ1-2 gives the full variable domain: SAVISQKPSRDICQRGTSLTIQCQVDSQVTMMFWYRQQPGQSLTLIATANQGSEATYESGFVIDKFPISRPNLTFSTLTVSNMSPEDSSIYLCTTNSAYGYTFGSGTRLTVV.

The chain carries TRBV2 and TRBJ1-2; D unresolved. The CDR3 consists of 11 residues. Trimming removed 2 bases from V and 8 bases from J, with 6 bases in between. CDR1 is SNHLY, CDR2 FYNNEI, per germline. The CDR3 loop is CASSERVGYTF. CDR3 in DNA: TGTGCCAGCAGTGAACGGGTAGGCTACACCTTC. The variable domain in full, completed from reference TRBV2 and TRBJ1-2, reads EPEVTQTPSHQVTQMGQEVILRCVPISNHLYFYWYRQILGQKVEFLVSFYNNEISEKSEIFDDQFSVERPDGSNFTLKIRSTKLEDSAMYFCASSERVGYTFGSGTRLTVV.

This chain connects TRBV6-1 to TRBJ2-3; D is uncertain. CDR1 and CDR2 (germline): MNHNS, SASEGT. V was cut by 6 bases and J by 4 bases, with 14 bases left in between. This CDR3 has 14 residues. CDR3 residues: CASRATSGADTQYF. The CDR3 DNA follows: TGTGCCAGCAGGGCTACCAGTGGGGCAGATACGCAGTATTTT.

This clone has a single count. The J gene is TRBJ1-5, the V gene TRBV5-3; unclear D gene. TRBV5-3 is an ORF, and what it does is uncertain. V was pared by 3 bases and J by 7 bases, with 11 bases between. The CDR3 spans 13 residues. DNA for the CDR3: TGTGCCAGAAGCTCCAAAAACGGCCAGCCCCAGCATTTT. Its protein is CARSSKNGQPQHF.

The chain recombines TRBV10-1 with TRBJ2-5, with 8 bases fitting TRBD1. V dropped 0 bases and J dropped 4; count of bases not matched to a gene: 13. This CDR3 is built from 18 residues. Germline lookup yields CDR1 WNHNN and CDR2 SYGVQD (reference sequence). This CDR3 is CASSESIFDPGQVETQYF. CDR3 nucleotides: TGCGCCAGCAGTGAGTCGATTTTTGATCCGGGACAGGTAGAGACCCAGTACTTC.

The chain links TRBV5-1 to TRBJ2-7; D uncertain. Germline-derived CDR1 and CDR2 are SGHRS and YFSETQ. The CDR3 sequence is 14 residues long. Trimming took 0 bases from V and 5 from J, leaving 12 bases between them. The CDR3 sequence is CASSLASAIHEQYF. The DNA for the CDR3 is TGCGCCAGCAGCTTGGCCAGCGCCATCCACGAGCAGTACTTC.

The genes are TRBV12-5 and TRBJ1-5, with TRBD1 as a possible D gene (6 bases). From germline, CDR1 is LGHNT and CDR2 FRNRAP. The CDR3 is 12 amino acids. The V gene lost 5 bases and the J gene lost 4 bases, with 6 bases spanning the gap. CDR3 nucleotide sequence: TGTGCTAGTGGTAGGGGGAATCAGCCCCAGCATTTT. It translates to CASGRGNQPQHF.

The V and J genes are TRBV5-1 and TRBJ2-5; D is perhaps TRBD1 or TRBD2 (5 bases each). CDR3 length: 13 amino acids. Germline CDR1 reads SGHRS; CDR2 reads YFSETQ. The V gene lost 0 bases and the J gene lost 9 bases, with 12 bases spanning the gap. The CDR3 DNA reads as TGCGCCAGCAGCTTGGCCGGGACCCCGTCCCAGTACTTC. The encoded protein is CASSLAGTPSQYF.

The V call is TRBV12-5, the J call TRBJ2-3, with 13 positions matching TRBD2. Germline V lookup: CDR1 LGHNT, CDR2 FRNRAP. V trimming: 2 bases; J trimming: 1 base; junction bases outside the gene matches: 6. This CDR3 has 18 residues. The CDR3 loop reads CASGLKLAGGLGTDTQYF. In DNA form, the CDR3 reads TGTGCTAGTGGTTTGAAACTAGCGGGGGGGTTGGGCACAGATACGCAGTATTTT.

V usage is TRBV6-4 and J usage is TRBJ2-3; 8 bases fit TRBD2. The CDR3 is 15 amino acids. V was clipped by 3 bases and J by 1 base; unmatched bases: 3. The V gene's germline CDR1 is MRHNA and CDR2 SNTAGT. DNA of the CDR3: TGTGCCAGCAGTGATGGAGCGGGGGGCACAGATACGCAGTATTTT. Amino acids: CASSDGAGGTDTQYF.

This clone was seen a few times. This rearrangement joins TRBV20-1 to TRBJ1-2, with unresolved D. CDR1 DFQATT and CDR2 SNEGSKA come from the germline V gene (reference sequence). V lost 4 bases and J lost 8, with 5 bases in between. The CDR3 has 9 residues. CDR3 DNA: TGCAGTGCTATCCCGGGCTACACCTTC. Translated: CSAIPGYTF.

V is TRBV10-3 and J is TRBJ2-5; TRBD2 matches at 13 bases. The J segment lost 2 bases and the V segment lost 0 bases, leaving 18 bases of the junction unmatched. CDR1 and CDR2 from the germline V gene are ENHRY and SYGVKD. The CDR3 length is 22 residues. The CDR3 spells CAISESDRGKTSGGIFQETQYF. The DNA for the CDR3 is TGTGCCATCAGTGAGTCGGACAGGGGAAAGACTAGCGGGGGGATATTTCAAGAGACCCAGTACTTC.

The table lists this clone with a few counts. Distinct nucleotide sequences in the sample also encode this CDR3. V and J are TRBV11-3 and TRBJ1-3; 9 bases align to TRBD1. Germline V CDR1 and CDR2: SGHNT, YENEEA. J gave up 2 bases and V 5 bases, and 4 bases lay outside the gene matches. The CDR3 contains 15 residues. For the CDR3, the DNA is TGTGCCAGCAGCCCGGGACAGGGACCTGGAAACACCATATATTTT. As protein: CASSPGQGPGNTIYF.

The rearrangement links TRBV7-9 to TRBJ2-7, with a weak D call TRBD2 (5 bases). The CDR3 extends over 12 amino acids. The germline V gene has CDR1 SEHNR and CDR2 FQNEAQ (reference sequence). The V and J ends lost 5 bases and 3 bases respectively, with 8 bases between them. The DNA for the CDR3 is TGTGCCAGCAGCCGGGGAAACTACGAGCAGTACGTC. Translation gives CASSRGNYEQYV.

The gene calls are TRBV5-6 and TRBJ2-3; weak D call: TRBD1 (6 bases). V shed 3 bases and J shed 3 bases, with 23 bases lying between them. The CDR3 runs to 18 residues. The germline gives CDR1 SGHDT, CDR2 YYEEEE. DNA of the CDR3: TGTGCCAGCAGCTCAGCCCCCGGGACACATAGGAGTACAGATACGCAGTATTTT. As protein: CASSSAPGTHRSTDTQYF.